This is a list of T cell receptor beta chains from one sample in a study of OX40 agonist ivuxolimab in advanced cancers. Measured with immunoSEQ multiplex PCR; TCRdb has only the in-frame clones, and not every one. The table lists about 36,000 clones, around 73% of them singletons. The material was CD4+ or CD8+ T cells sorted from blood, obtained in a trial of the OX40 agonist ivuxolimab. The receptors shown here come from an adult with an advanced solid tumor such as melanoma, head and neck, liver or kidney cancer. Each CDR3 is given with its conserved first and last residue. The D gene is left open where the match is weak. A clone size is listed for some rows: how often the clone was seen (once, few, many), or a class if it is expanded.

CASSFWENQPQHF,TGTGCCAGCAGCTTCTGGGAGAATCAGCCCCAGCATTTT,TRBV7-2,TRBJ1-5,NA,NA,13
CASNPRDRDFGEQFF,TGTGCCAGCAACCCGAGGGACAGGGATTTTGGGGAGCAGTTCTTC,TRBV7-8,TRBJ2-1,TRBD1,NA,15
CASSSRDSNSGANVLTF,TGTGCCAGCAGCTCCCGGGACAGTAACTCTGGGGCCAACGTCCTGACTTTC,TRBV5-4,TRBJ2-6,TRBD1,NA,17
CASSHPTSGSYEQYF,TGCGCCAGCAGTCACCCGACTAGCGGGTCATACGAGCAGTACTTC,TRBV4-1,TRBJ2-7,TRBD2,NA,15
CAWSSLRTSGGFLETQYF,TGTGCCTGGAGCTCACTACGGACTAGCGGGGGGTTTTTGGAGACCCAGTACTTC,TRBV30,TRBJ2-5,TRBD2,NA,18
CASSRWTGEISYNEQFF,TGTGCCAGCAGTCGGTGGACAGGGGAGATCTCCTACAATGAGCAGTTCTTC,TRBV2,TRBJ2-1,TRBD1,NA,17
CASSGGDRSYEQYF,TGTGCCAGCAGTGGGGGGGACAGGTCCTACGAGCAGTACTTC,TRBV2,TRBJ2-7,TRBD1,NA,14
CASSDSGEQYF,TGTGCCAGCAGTGACAGTGGTGAGCAGTACTTC,TRBV2,TRBJ2-7,NA,medium-sized,11
CASSPGLAGVYEQYF,TGTGCCAGCTCACCCGGACTAGCGGGAGTCTACGAGCAGTACTTC,TRBV18,TRBJ2-7,TRBD2,NA,15
CASRGQGSNTEAFF,TGTGCCAGCAGGGGACAGGGCTCGAACACTGAAGCTTTCTTT,TRBV27,TRBJ1-1,TRBD1,NA,14
CASRPLGYLSYEQYF,TGTGCCAGCAGGCCACTCGGGTACCTCTCCTACGAGCAGTACTTC,TRBV7-8,TRBJ2-7,NA,NA,15
CASRGKTQYF,TGTGCCAGCAGGGGAAAGACCCAGTACTTC,TRBV2,TRBJ2-5,NA,once,10
CASSTDDRLTSGNTIYF,TGTGCCAGCAGCACCGACGATCGGTTAACCTCTGGAAACACCATATATTTT,TRBV7-9,TRBJ1-3,NA,NA,17
CASSSPWTSGLSYSYEQYF,TGTGCCAGCAGTTCCCCTTGGACTAGCGGGCTCTCCTATTCATACGAGCAGTACTTC,TRBV28,TRBJ2-7,TRBD2,NA,19
CASSLEITRLAGFYEQYF,TGTGCCAGCAGCTTAGAGATCACTAGACTAGCGGGATTCTACGAGCAGTACTTC,TRBV7-8,TRBJ2-7,TRBD2,NA,18
CASSSSLGEQYF,TGTGCCAGCAGCTCCTCACTTGGGGAGCAGTACTTC,TRBV7-9,TRBJ2-7,NA,NA,12
CASSSLFIRDRGDTGELFF,TGTGCCAGCAGTTCGCTCTTCATCCGGGACAGGGGGGACACCGGGGAGCTGTTTTTT,TRBV27,TRBJ2-2,TRBD1,NA,19
CASSRDRGSYNEQFF,TGTGCCAGTAGTAGAGACAGGGGTTCTTACAATGAGCAGTTCTTC,TRBV19,TRBJ2-1,TRBD1,once,15
CASSPPQAGGRDTQYF,TGTGCCAGCAGCCCCCCCCAAGCGGGAGGGCGAGATACGCAGTATTTT,TRBV9,TRBJ2-3,TRBD2,NA,16
CASSLRTEAFF,TGTGCCAGCAGCTTACGAACTGAAGCTTTCTTT,TRBV13,TRBJ1-1,NA,NA,11
CAISESGGTDTQYF,TGTGCCATCAGTGAGTCAGGTGGCACAGATACGCAGTATTTT,TRBV10-3,TRBJ2-3,NA,NA,14
CASSLGRGNEKLFF,TGTGCCAGCAGCTTGGGCAGGGGTAATGAAAAACTGTTTTTT,TRBV7-9,TRBJ1-4,NA,NA,14
CASSNPRGMAIFQETQYF,TGTGCCAGCAGTAACCCCCGGGGAATGGCCATTTTCCAAGAGACCCAGTACTTC,TRBV28,TRBJ2-5,NA,few,18
CAISESGEETQYF,TGTGCCATCAGTGAGTCGGGCGAGGAGACCCAGTACTTC,TRBV10-3,TRBJ2-5,NA,once,13
CASSPQGLNYGYTF,TGTGCCAGCAGTCCTCAGGGTTTGAACTATGGCTACACCTTC,TRBV27,TRBJ1-2,NA,NA,14
CASSSLAGDGGEQFF,TGTGCCAGCAGCTCCTTAGCGGGAGACGGGGGTGAGCAGTTCTTC,TRBV7-9,TRBJ2-1,TRBD2,NA,15
CASSFDPSYEQYF,TGCGCCAGCAGCTTCGACCCTTCCTACGAGCAGTACTTC,TRBV5-1,TRBJ2-7,NA,NA,13
CASSWLVAGGYNEQFF,TGTGCCAGCAGTTGGTTAGTCGCGGGGGGGTACAATGAGCAGTTCTTC,TRBV28,TRBJ2-1,TRBD2,NA,16
CASSGNTDTQYF,TGTGCCAGCAGCGGCAACACAGATACGCAGTATTTT,TRBV9,TRBJ2-3,NA,NA,12
CASSVFNNEQFF,TGTGCCAGCAGCGTCTTTAACAATGAGCAGTTCTTC,TRBV9,TRBJ2-1,NA,once,12
CASSPTGGPTNEQYF,TGCGCCAGCAGCCCCACAGGGGGCCCAACGAACGAGCAGTACTTC,TRBV4-1,TRBJ2-7,TRBD1,NA,15
CASSVAKGTSGRSNTGELFF,TGTGCCAGCAGCGTAGCTAAGGGGACTAGCGGGAGGTCAAACACCGGGGAGCTGTTTTTT,TRBV9,TRBJ2-2,TRBD2,once,20
CASSTGGGGAEAFF,TGTGCCAGCAGCACCGGTGGGGGAGGGGCTGAAGCTTTCTTT,TRBV4-2,TRBJ1-1,NA,NA,14
CASSVVTGANYGYTF,TGTGCCAGCAGCGTAGTGACAGGGGCCAACTATGGCTACACCTTC,TRBV9,TRBJ1-2,TRBD1,NA,15
CASSSDRGLPGELFF,TGTGCCAGCAGTTCGGACAGGGGATTACCCGGGGAGCTGTTTTTT,TRBV13,TRBJ2-2,TRBD1,NA,15
CASSLETGQGEQYF,TGTGCCAGCAGCTTGGAGACAGGACAGGGCGAGCAGTACTTC,TRBV5-6,TRBJ2-7,TRBD1,NA,14
CASSLASGSSYNEQFF,TGTGCCAGCAGCTTGGCTAGCGGGAGCTCCTACAATGAGCAGTTCTTC,TRBV5-4,TRBJ2-1,TRBD2,NA,16
CASSQEDSYARPQYF,TGTGCCAGCAGCCAAGAGGACTCCTACGCGAGGCCGCAGTATTTT,TRBV7-2,TRBJ2-3,NA,NA,15
CASSRTGGNTEAFF,TGTGCCAGCAGCCGGACAGGGGGAAACACTGAAGCTTTCTTT,TRBV7-9,TRBJ1-1,TRBD1,few,14
CASSLERETHTDTQYF,TGTGCCAGCAGCTTAGAACGGGAAACACACACAGATACGCAGTATTTT,TRBV7-9,TRBJ2-3,NA,NA,16
CASSHPLSGYGYTF,TGCGCCAGCAGCCACCCCCTCAGTGGCTATGGCTACACCTTC,TRBV4-1,TRBJ1-2,NA,NA,14
CASSESNEQFF,TGCGCCAGCAGTGAGAGCAATGAGCAGTTCTTC,TRBV10-2,TRBJ2-1,NA,NA,11
CASSAKAVSYNEQFF,TGTGCCAGCAGCGCAAAAGCGGTAAGCTACAATGAGCAGTTCTTC,TRBV9,TRBJ2-1,NA,NA,15
CASSLGLPQTYNEQFF,TGTGCCAGCAGCTTGGGTCTACCGCAAACCTACAATGAGCAGTTCTTC,TRBV5-4,TRBJ2-1,NA,NA,16
CSGRGGASYNEQFF,TGCAGCGGGAGGGGGGGCGCTTCCTACAATGAGCAGTTCTTC,TRBV29-1,TRBJ2-1,NA,NA,14
CSVEGWGASTDTQYF,TGCAGCGTTGAAGGTTGGGGAGCTAGCACAGATACGCAGTATTTT,TRBV29-1,TRBJ2-3,NA,NA,15
CASSPGGEGDEQYF,TGTGCCAGCAGCCCAGGCGGGGAGGGCGACGAGCAGTACTTC,TRBV13,TRBJ2-7,TRBD2,NA,14
CASLGGMGFYEQYF,TGTGCCAGCCTCGGGGGGATGGGCTTCTACGAGCAGTACTTC,TRBV6-1,TRBJ2-7,TRBD2,once,14
CASSEGMGGVGQETQYF,TGTGCCAGCAGCGAGGGGATGGGGGGCGTGGGGCAAGAGACCCAGTACTTC,TRBV9,TRBJ2-5,NA,NA,17
CASSQVSRTGELFF,TGCGCCAGCAGCCAAGTCTCCCGCACCGGGGAGCTGTTTTTT,TRBV4-1,TRBJ2-2,NA,once,14
CASIRWENTEAFF,TGTGCCAGCATACGTTGGGAAAACACTGAAGCTTTCTTT,TRBV2,TRBJ1-1,NA,NA,13
CASSQISGNNSPLHF,TGCGCCAGCAGCCAAATCAGCGGGAATAATTCACCCCTCCACTTT,TRBV4-1,TRBJ1-6,NA,NA,15
CASSEFSGANVLTF,TGTGCCAGCAGCGAGTTCTCTGGGGCCAACGTCCTGACTTTC,TRBV6-1,TRBJ2-6,NA,NA,14
CASSPLGGSYEQYF,TGCGCCAGCAGTCCACTCGGGGGCTCCTACGAGCAGTACTTC,TRBV10-2,TRBJ2-7,NA,few,14
CASSVGDKQPQHF,TGTGCCAGCAGCGTAGGGGACAAACAGCCCCAGCATTTT,TRBV9,TRBJ1-5,NA,NA,13